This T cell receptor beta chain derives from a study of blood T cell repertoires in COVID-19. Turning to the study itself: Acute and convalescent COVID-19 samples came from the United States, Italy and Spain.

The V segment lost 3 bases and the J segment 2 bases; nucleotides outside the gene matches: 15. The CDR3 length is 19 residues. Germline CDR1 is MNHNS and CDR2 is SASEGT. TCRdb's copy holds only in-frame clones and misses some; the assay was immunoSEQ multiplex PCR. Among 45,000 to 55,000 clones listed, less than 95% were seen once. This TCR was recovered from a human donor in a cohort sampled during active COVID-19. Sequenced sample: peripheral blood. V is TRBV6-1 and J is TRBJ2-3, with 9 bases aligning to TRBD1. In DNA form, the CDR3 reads TGTGCCAGCAGTGATAGGAGTGGGACAGGGAAATACCTCACAGATACGCAGTATTTT. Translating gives CASSDRSGTGKYLTDTQYF.